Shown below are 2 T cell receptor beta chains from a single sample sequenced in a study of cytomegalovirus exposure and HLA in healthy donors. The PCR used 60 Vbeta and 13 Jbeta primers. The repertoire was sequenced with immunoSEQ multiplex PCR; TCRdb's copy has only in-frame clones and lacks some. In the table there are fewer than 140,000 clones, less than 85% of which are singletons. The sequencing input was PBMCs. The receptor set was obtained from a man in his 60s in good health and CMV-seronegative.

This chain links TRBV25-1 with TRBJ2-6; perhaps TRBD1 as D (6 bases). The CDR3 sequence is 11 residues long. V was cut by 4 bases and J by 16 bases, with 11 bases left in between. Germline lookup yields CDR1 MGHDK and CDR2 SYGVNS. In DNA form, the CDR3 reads TGTGCCAGCAGTGGCAGGGGTCTTCTGACTTTC. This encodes CASSGRGLLTF.

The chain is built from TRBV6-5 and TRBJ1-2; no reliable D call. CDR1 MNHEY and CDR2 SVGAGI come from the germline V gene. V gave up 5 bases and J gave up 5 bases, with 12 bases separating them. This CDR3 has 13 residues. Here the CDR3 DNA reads TGTGCCAGCAGTCCGTCCTTCTATTATGGCTACACCTTC. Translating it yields CASSPSFYYGYTF.